This TCR beta chain derives from a study of T cell changes during pregnancy in multiple sclerosis. V gave up 0 bases and J gave up 0 bases, with 16 bases separating them. The CDR3 runs 17 residues. Looked up from germline, CDR1 is SGHNT and CDR2 is YYREEE (reference sequence). The repertoire was sequenced with immunoSEQ multiplex PCR; TCRdb's copy has only in-frame clones and lacks some. The sample lists nearly 45,000 clones, around 96% occurring once. The input for sequencing was peripheral blood, taken in the second trimester of pregnancy. The sequence came from a female donor with multiple sclerosis, enrolled in a pregnancy study. This sequence joins TRBV5-4 and TRBJ2-7; TRBD2 is a possible D gene (5 bases). The CDR3 DNA is TGTGCCAGCAGCTTGGGAAGCGGCCTGGAGAACTCCTACGAGCAGTACTTC. Translated, it gives CASSLGSGLENSYEQYF. The whole variable domain, remainder taken from reference TRBV5-4 and TRBJ2-7, is ETGVTQSPTHLIKTRGQQVTLRCSSQSGHNTVSWYQQALGQGPQFIFQYYREEENGRGNFPPRFSGLQFPNYSSELNVNALELDDSALYLCASSLGSGLENSYEQYFGPGTRLTVT.